The next 10 T cell receptor beta chains were all read from a single sample in a study of cytomegalovirus exposure and HLA in healthy donors. This PCR relied on a set of 60 Vbeta primers and 13 Jbeta primers. Measured with immunoSEQ multiplex PCR; TCRdb has only the in-frame clones, and not every one. The sample consists of 150,000 to 200,000 clones, 60% to 85% of them appearing once. The sequenced sample was PBMCs. The source is a woman aged 40 to 55 in good health and CMV-seronegative.

This clone was seen a few times. The gene calls are TRBV2 and TRBJ2-1; 13 bases fit TRBD2. Germline values: CDR1 SNHLY, CDR2 FYNNEI. The CDR3 sequence is 16 residues long. The trim removed 6 bases at V and 6 bases at J, leaving 8 bases unmatched. CDR3 DNA: TGTGCCAGCAGAAGTCCGGGACTAGCGGGGTTCAATGAGCAGTTCTTC. It codes for CASRSPGLAGFNEQFF.

This clone was observed a handful of times. The chain joins TRBV10-3 to TRBJ1-5, with D unresolved. There are 15 residues in the CDR3. Per germline, CDR1 ENHRY and CDR2 SYGVKD. The ends were cut back, 3 bases at V and 0 bases at J, with 9 bases in the middle. As DNA, the CDR3 is TGTGCCATCAGTGATGAGGGCTATAGCAATCAGCCCCAGCATTTT. Protein: CAISDEGYSNQPQHF.

This clone appeared once. V and J are TRBV4-1 and TRBJ2-1; D might be TRBD2 (6 bases). Trimming removed 3 bases from V and 0 bases from J, with 15 bases in between. The CDR3 extends over 17 amino acids. The germline V gene has CDR1 MGHRA and CDR2 YSYEKL. The CDR3 loop reads CASSHGLAKSSYNEQFF. CDR3 nucleotides: TGCGCCAGCAGCCATGGCCTAGCGAAGAGCTCCTACAATGAGCAGTTCTTC.

The V call is TRBV6-1, the J call TRBJ1-2, with 7 bases lining up with TRBD1. From germline, CDR1 is MNHNS and CDR2 SASEGT. Losses at the gene ends were 6 bases for V and 3 bases for J; bases not matched to a gene: 7. This CDR3 is 14 amino acids long. The CDR3 region has the DNA TGTGCCAGCAGGCGACAGGGTACTGACTATGGCTACACCTTC. Encoded protein: CASRRQGTDYGYTF.

The chain joins TRBV2 to TRBJ2-6; the D is unclear. CDR3 length: 16 amino acids. V was pared by 6 bases and J by 0 bases, with 12 bases between. The germline V gene encodes CDR1 SNHLY and CDR2 FYNNEI. The CDR3 nucleotides are TGTGCCAGCAGGCATTTTACAGCCTCTGGGGCCAACGTCCTGACTTTC. This encodes CASRHFTASGANVLTF. The whole variable domain, remainder taken from reference TRBV2 and TRBJ2-6, is EPEVTQTPSHQVTQMGQEVILRCVPISNHLYFYWYRQILGQKVEFLVSFYNNEISEKSEIFDDQFSVERPDGSNFTLKIRSTKLEDSAMYFCASRHFTASGANVLTFGAGSRLTVL.

The chain joins TRBV27 to TRBJ1-5, with unresolved D. Trimming removed 3 bases at V and 5 bases at J, with 11 bases between. The CDR3 loop spans 14 amino acids. Germline assignment: CDR1 MNHEY and CDR2 SMNVEV (reference sequence). CDR3 amino acids: CASSFSGFDQPQHF. CDR3 DNA: TGTGCCAGCAGTTTTTCGGGGTTTGATCAGCCCCAGCATTTT.

This clone was seen once. The chain joins TRBV4-1 to TRBJ1-2, with D possibly TRBD1 on 5 matching bases. From germline, CDR1 is MGHRA and CDR2 YSYEKL. The CDR3 runs to 16 residues. V shed 3 bases and J shed 2 bases, with 16 bases lying between them. The CDR3 loop reads CASSQILGRGNYGYTF. For the CDR3, the DNA is TGCGCCAGCAGCCAGATTCTTGGACGGGGGAACTATGGCTACACCTTC.

Concerning this clone itself: One end of the junction does not line up with germline, which may come from a read error. The chain links TRBV18 to TRBJ2-1; D remains unclear. The V gene's germline CDR1 is KGHSH and CDR2 LQKENI. CDR3 length equals 18 residues. The CDR3 DNA reads TGTGCCAGCTCACCAAGCCCCCCCTCTAGTCCCCCCTACGATGAGCAGTTCTTC. It encodes CASSPSPPSSPPYDEQFF.

The rearrangement links TRBV11-1 to TRBJ1-6; the match to TRBD1 covers 10 bases. The CDR3 has 16 amino acids. V dropped 3 bases and J dropped 9; count of bases not matched to a gene: 8. Germline lookup yields CDR1 SGHAT and CDR2 FQDESV (reference sequence). CDR3: CASSLQGQGISSPLHF. DNA for the CDR3: TGTGCCAGCAGCTTGCAGGGACAGGGGATTAGTTCACCCCTCCACTTT.

The V gene is TRBV2, the J gene TRBJ1-6, with D hard to call. The CDR3 covers 14 residues. Deletions cut 8 bases from V and 10 bases from J, with 18 bases between. CDR1 SNHLY and CDR2 FYNNEI come from the germline V gene. CDR3 nucleotides: TGTGCCAGCCTTCCCTTGGCTAGCCGATCACCCCTCCACTTT. Amino acids: CASLPLASRSPLHF. The full variable domain, rest sourced from reference TRBV2 and TRBJ1-6, is EPEVTQTPSHQVTQMGQEVILRCVPISNHLYFYWYRQILGQKVEFLVSFYNNEISEKSEIFDDQFSVERPDGSNFTLKIRSTKLEDSAMYFCASLPLASRSPLHFGNGTRLTVT.